Below are 2 T cell receptor beta chains sequenced from a single sample in a study of cytomegalovirus exposure and HLA in healthy donors. In the PCR, 60 Vbeta and 13 Jbeta primers were used. The repertoire was sequenced with immunoSEQ multiplex PCR; TCRdb's copy has only in-frame clones and lacks some. This sample yields 140,000 to 150,000 clones, of which about 75% are seen a single time; 6% to 8.5% belongs to the top ten. The sample taken for sequencing was PBMCs. The origin of the receptors is a man aged 30 to 45 in good health and CMV-seronegative.

This chain joins TRBV11-2 and TRBJ2-2; weak D call: TRBD2 (5 bases). The ends were cut back, 1 base at V and 4 bases at J, with 7 bases in the middle. Germline lookup yields CDR1 SGHAT and CDR2 FQNNGV. The length of the CDR3 is 14 residues. The DNA for the CDR3 is TGTGCCAGCAGCTTAGCGGAGGCCACCGGGGAGCTGTTTTTT. It encodes CASSLAEATGELFF.

This clone turned up a few times. This chain joins TRBV11-2 and TRBJ2-3, with 10 bases aligning to TRBD2. This CDR3 region has 16 residues. Germline V gene data show CDR1 as SGHAT and CDR2 as FQNNGV. Trimming took 5 bases from V and 6 from J; bases not matched to a gene: 11. CDR3 sequence: CASSPTSGGVWDTQYF. The CDR3 nucleotides read TGTGCCAGCAGCCCCACAAGCGGGGGGGTCTGGGATACGCAGTATTTT.